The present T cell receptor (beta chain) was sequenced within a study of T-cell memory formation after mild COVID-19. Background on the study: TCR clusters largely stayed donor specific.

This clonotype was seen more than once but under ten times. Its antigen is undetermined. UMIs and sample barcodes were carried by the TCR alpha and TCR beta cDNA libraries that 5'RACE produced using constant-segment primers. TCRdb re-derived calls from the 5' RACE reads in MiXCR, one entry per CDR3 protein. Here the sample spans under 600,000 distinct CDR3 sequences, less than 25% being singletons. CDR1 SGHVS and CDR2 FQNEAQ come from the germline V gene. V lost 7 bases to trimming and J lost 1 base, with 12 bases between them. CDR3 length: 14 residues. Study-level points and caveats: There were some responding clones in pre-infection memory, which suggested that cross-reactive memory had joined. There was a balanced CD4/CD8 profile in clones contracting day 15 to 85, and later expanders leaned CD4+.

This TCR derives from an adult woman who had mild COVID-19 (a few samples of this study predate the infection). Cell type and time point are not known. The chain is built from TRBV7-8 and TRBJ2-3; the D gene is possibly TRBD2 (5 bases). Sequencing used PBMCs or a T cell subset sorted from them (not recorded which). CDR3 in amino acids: CASKTGMGTDTQYF. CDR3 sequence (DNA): TGTGCCAGCAAGACGGGGATGGGCACAGATACGCAGTATTTT.